This T cell receptor (beta chain) appears in the sequencing data of a study of shared clonotypes between healthy human individuals. Germline V gene data show CDR1 as MGHRA and CDR2 as YSYEKL. Trimming cost V 4 bases and J 2 bases, with 12 bases left between them. This CDR3 region has 15 residues. Every donor was a Caucasian adult from Nashville, Tennessee. Findings of the study overall: Estimated richness was generally greater in naive than memory subsets. The study's rarefaction showed incomplete sorted-subset sequencing despite large depth.

About this clone: As yet, its antigen is unknown.

Each replicate PCR on the sorted subsets used approximately 200 ng DNA (around 30,000 T cell genomes). Assay used: immunoSEQ multiplex PCR; TCRdb lists only in-frame clones, some missing. The sample records some 2 million clones, around 95% being singletons. The origin of this receptor is a man between 18 and 29 years old in good health. The gene calls are TRBV4-1 and TRBJ2-4; D ambiguous. The sample consisted of naive CD4+ T cells sorted from blood. Subset given: CD45RA+ positively selected. CDR3 DNA sequence: TGCGCCAGCAGCCTATCGGTCGCCCCCAAAAACATTCAGTACTTC. Its protein product is CASSLSVAPKNIQYF.